Below, one T cell receptor beta chain is given with its context. Primers: 60 V beta forward and 13 J beta reverse. Profiled with immunoSEQ multiplex PCR; TCRdb holds only in-frame clones, not every one. The table has just over 95,000 clones, around three quarters seen once; the top ten hold roughly 5.6%. These data belong to a study of glioma-infiltrating T cells after dendritic cell vaccination. Study as a whole: Samples are from glioblastoma patients in Phase I and II dendritic cell vaccine trials. Between about 2003 and 2013, patients got autologous tumor lysate-pulsed dendritic cell vaccines. The vaccine used monocyte-derived dendritic cells pulsed overnight with autologous tumor lysate.

Germline V CDR1 and CDR2: MNHNY, SVGAGI (reference sequence). The V gene lost 6 bases and the J gene lost 2 bases, with 13 bases spanning the gap. The CDR3 has 14 amino acids. This receptor was taken from a human donor with glioblastoma. This sequence joins TRBV6-6 and TRBJ1-2; D might be TRBD1 (6 bases). This material consisted of blood, taken before dendritic cell vaccination. The CDR3 DNA reads TGTGCCAGCAGCCCAGGACAGCCCAACTATGGCTACACCTTC. Residues: CASSPGQPNYGYTF.